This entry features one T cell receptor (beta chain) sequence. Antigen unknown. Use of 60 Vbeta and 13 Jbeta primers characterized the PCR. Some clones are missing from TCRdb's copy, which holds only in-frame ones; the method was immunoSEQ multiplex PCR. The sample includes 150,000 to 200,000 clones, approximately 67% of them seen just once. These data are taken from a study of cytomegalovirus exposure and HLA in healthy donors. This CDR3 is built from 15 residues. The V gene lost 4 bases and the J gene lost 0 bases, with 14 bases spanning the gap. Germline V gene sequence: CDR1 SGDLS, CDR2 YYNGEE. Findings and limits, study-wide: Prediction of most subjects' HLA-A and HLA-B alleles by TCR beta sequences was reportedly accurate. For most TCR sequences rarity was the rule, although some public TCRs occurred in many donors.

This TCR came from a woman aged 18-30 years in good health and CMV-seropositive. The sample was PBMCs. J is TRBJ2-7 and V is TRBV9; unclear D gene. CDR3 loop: CASSPPSPRSYEQYF. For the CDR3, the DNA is TGTGCCAGCAGCCCCCCCTCCCCCCGCTCCTACGAGCAGTACTTC.